These T cell receptor beta chains were read from a single sample in a study of blood T cell repertoires in COVID-19. Only in-frame clones appear in the TCRdb table, and some are missing; sequencing was by immunoSEQ multiplex PCR. The sample has 200,000 or so clones, approximately 80% seen once. Sequencing input: PBMCs or T cells enriched from blood (not recorded which). The receptors shown here come from a man between 60 and 75 years old who had recovered from COVID-19. CDR3s include the opening cysteine and the closing phenylalanine or tryptophan. A D gene is named only where the DNA matches it firmly. Clone size, where shown, is once, few, many, or a class for clones that have expanded.

-	once	TRBJ2-6	TRBV5-6	TGTGCCAGCAGCCGCCTAGGGAGCTCTGGGGCCAACGTCCTGACTTTC	CASSRLGSSGANVLTF
-	few	TRBJ2-7	TRBV6-5	TGTGCCAGCAGTTTTCTCCCCGTAACCTACGAGCAGTACTTC	CASSFLPVTYEQYF
-	-	TRBJ2-7	TRBV5-1	TGCGCCAGCAGCGGGACCTCCGGGGGGCCATCCTACGAGCAGTACTTC	CASSGTSGGPSYEQYF
-	-	TRBJ1-4	TRBV19	TGTGCCAGTACTCCCGGGGTTAGGGGGACTAATGAAAAACTGTTTTTT	CASTPGVRGTNEKLFF
-	-	TRBJ1-1	TRBV7-8	TGTGCCAGCAGCTTAGATCGGTTAAGTGAAGCTTTCTTT	CASSLDRLSEAFF
TRBD1	-	TRBJ1-2	TRBV18	TGTGCCAGCTCCGCGCAACAGGGGGCGAAATCCCCTCAAGGCTACACCTTC	CASSAQQGAKSPQGYTF
-	-	TRBJ2-5	TRBV18	TGTGCCAGCTCACCCGGTATCGGGGTGCGGGAGACCCAGTACTTC	CASSPGIGVRETQYF
TRBD1	-	TRBJ2-7	TRBV6-6	TGTGCCAGCAGGACCCCTCCGGGGACAGGGGCCGGCGAGCAGTACTTC	CASRTPPGTGAGEQYF
TRBD1	-	TRBJ2-2	TRBV5-1	TGCGCCAGCAGCTTCGACGGACAGGGACTGAACACCGGGGAGCTGTTTTTT	CASSFDGQGLNTGELFF
-	-	TRBJ1-3	TRBV6-6	TGTGCCAGCAGTTACCCACAGGGTGGGACTGGAAACACCATATATTTT	CASSYPQGGTGNTIYF
TRBD1	-	TRBJ2-3	TRBV5-5	TGTGCCAGCAGCCCCGGGACAGGGGTATCAGATACGCAGTATTTT	CASSPGTGVSDTQYF
TRBD2	-	TRBJ2-7	TRBV7-9	TGTGCCAGCAGCTTTTCAGGGACTACCTACGAGCAGTACTTC	CASSFSGTTYEQYF
-	-	TRBJ1-5	TRBV6-5	TGTGCCAGCAGTCTCAGGGGCAATCAGCCCCAGCATTTT	CASSLRGNQPQHF
-	-	TRBJ1-2	TRBV20-1	TGCAGTGTGCGGTGGGGCTACACCTTC	CSVRWGYTF
-	-	TRBJ1-1	TRBV5-6	TGTGCCAGCAGCGTGTACCGGGGAAGGACTGAAGCTTTCTTT	CASSVYRGRTEAFF
TRBD2	-	TRBJ2-3	TRBV7-2	TGTGCCAGCAGCTTAGCGGGGGGACTAGCGGGGACGCAGTATTTT	CASSLAGGLAGTQYF
TRBD2	-	TRBJ2-5	TRBV7-2	TGTGCCAGCAGCTCAGCTAGCGGGGGGCGGGGAGAGGCCCAGTACTTC	CASSSASGGRGEAQYF
-	-	TRBJ1-6	TRBV7-2	TGTGCCAGCAGCTTAATCGGTACGACTCACAATTCACCCCTCCACTTT	CASSLIGTTHNSPLHF
TRBD2	-	TRBJ2-5	TRBV4-2	TGTGCCAGCAGCCAAGGATCTGCGGGGGGCCGGGAAGAGACCCAGTACTTC	CASSQGSAGGREETQYF
-	-	TRBJ2-5	TRBV3-1/TRBV3-2	TGTGCCAGCAGCTTAAGCGCGGAGACCCAGTACTTC	CASSLSAETQYF
-	-	TRBJ1-2	TRBV13	TGTGCCAGCAGCTTTCTCGCAGGGTCATATGGCTACACCTTC	CASSFLAGSYGYTF
-	-	TRBJ2-1	TRBV14	TGTGCCAGCAGCCAGAGTGCCGGGAAAAGCTCCTACAATGAGCAGTTCTTC	CASSQSAGKSSYNEQFF
TRBD1	-	TRBJ1-2	TRBV24-1	TGTGCCACCGAGGACAGGAACTATGGCTACACCTTC	CATEDRNYGYTF
-	-	TRBJ1-1	TRBV14	TGTGCCAGCAGCCAGCAGGGGCGAAACACTGAAGCTTTCTTT	CASSQQGRNTEAFF
-	-	TRBJ2-3	TRBV11-3	TGTGCCAGCAGCTTATCCCAGAACACAGATACGCAGTATTTT	CASSLSQNTDTQYF
-	-	TRBJ1-6	TRBV7-8	TGTGCCAGCAGCTTAGTGGGAGGGGGATGGAATTCACCCCTCCACTTT	CASSLVGGGWNSPLHF
-	-	TRBJ2-7	TRBV19	TGTGCCAGTAGTATCAACAGGGTTGAGGAGCAGTACTTC	CASSINRVEEQYF
TRBD1	-	TRBJ1-3	TRBV19	TGTGCCATTTCGGGACAGGATAGAAACACCATATATTTT	CAISGQDRNTIYF
TRBD1	-	TRBJ2-2	TRBV6-4	TGTGCCAGCAGTATCTATGGACAGGGTACCGGGGAGCTGTTTTTT	CASSIYGQGTGELFF
-	-	TRBJ2-1	TRBV5-1	TGCGCCAGCAGCTTGGGAGTCACCTCCTACAATGAGCAGTTCTTC	CASSLGVTSYNEQFF
-	-	TRBJ1-5	TRBV20-1	TGCAGTGCTAGTGGGCAGGGAAGCAATCAGCCCCAGCATTTT	CSASGQGSNQPQHF
TRBD1	-	TRBJ2-7	TRBV2	TGTGCCAGCAGTGGGGGACAGGCCGTCTCCTACGAGCAGTACTTC	CASSGGQAVSYEQYF
-	-	TRBJ2-3	TRBV24-1	TGTGCCACCAGTGATGTCGGGGATACGCAGTATTTT	CATSDVGDTQYF
-	-	TRBJ1-1	TRBV5-1	TGCGCCAGCAGCCCGGGACTGAGGAACACTGAAGCTTTCTTT	CASSPGLRNTEAFF
TRBD1	once	TRBJ1-6	TRBV5-1	TGCGCCAGCAGCTTGGGGGCCCCGGGACAGGGGGACTCACCCCTCCACTTT	CASSLGAPGQGDSPLHF
-	-	TRBJ1-2	TRBV27	TGTGCCAGCAGGCCAGACAGCCGGGCTAACTATGGCTACACCTTC	CASRPDSRANYGYTF
TRBD1	-	TRBJ1-1	TRBV5-1	TGCGCCAGCAGTTTTGGACAGGGGGTAACTGAAGCTTTCTTT	CASSFGQGVTEAFF
-	-	TRBJ1-6	TRBV12-5	TGTGCTAGTGCCCAGGACAGTAGCTCCTATAATTCACCCCTCCACTTT	CASAQDSSSYNSPLHF
-	once	TRBJ2-5	TRBV18	TGTGCCAGCTCACCAGGGACAAAAGAGACCCAGTACTTC	CASSPGTKETQYF
-	-	TRBJ1-1	TRBV5-1	TGCGCCAGCAGCTTGGGGGGCGTCACTGAAGCTTTCTTT	CASSLGGVTEAFF
TRBD2	-	TRBJ2-5	TRBV7-2	TGTGCCAGCAGCCCAGCGGGGGGGCGAGAGACCCAGTACTTC	CASSPAGGRETQYF
-	-	TRBJ2-7	TRBV5-4	TGTGCCAGCAGCTTGACAGGGACAACCTACGAGCAGTACTTC	CASSLTGTTYEQYF
-	-	TRBJ1-4	TRBV5-1	TGCGCCAGCAGCTTCGGGGGGGAAGAAAAACTGTTTTTT	CASSFGGEEKLFF
-	-	TRBJ1-2	TRBV6-2/TRBV6-3	TGTGCCAGCAGTTATGAACAGCTCCCGGATGGCTACACCTTC	CASSYEQLPDGYTF
TRBD2	-	TRBJ2-1	TRBV2	TGTGCCAGCAGTAGAAGCGGGGGGACGCACAATGAGCAGTTCTTC	CASSRSGGTHNEQFF
TRBD2	few	TRBJ2-7	TRBV24-1	TGTGCCACCAGCTCCGGTGAGCGGGGAGTCGAAGGAAAGCAGTACTTC	CATSSGERGVEGKQYF
-	-	TRBJ2-2	TRBV4-2	TGTGCCAGCAGCCAAGAATCGGGGTTCACCGGGGAGCTGTTTTTT	CASSQESGFTGELFF
TRBD2	few	TRBJ2-1	TRBV7-3	TGTGCCAGCAGCCGACTAGCGGGTAACAATGAGCAGTTCTTC	CASSRLAGNNEQFF
-	once	TRBJ1-2	TRBV11-3	TGTGCCAGCAGCACCGGACAAGGGCTGGGGGGCTACACCTTC	CASSTGQGLGGYTF